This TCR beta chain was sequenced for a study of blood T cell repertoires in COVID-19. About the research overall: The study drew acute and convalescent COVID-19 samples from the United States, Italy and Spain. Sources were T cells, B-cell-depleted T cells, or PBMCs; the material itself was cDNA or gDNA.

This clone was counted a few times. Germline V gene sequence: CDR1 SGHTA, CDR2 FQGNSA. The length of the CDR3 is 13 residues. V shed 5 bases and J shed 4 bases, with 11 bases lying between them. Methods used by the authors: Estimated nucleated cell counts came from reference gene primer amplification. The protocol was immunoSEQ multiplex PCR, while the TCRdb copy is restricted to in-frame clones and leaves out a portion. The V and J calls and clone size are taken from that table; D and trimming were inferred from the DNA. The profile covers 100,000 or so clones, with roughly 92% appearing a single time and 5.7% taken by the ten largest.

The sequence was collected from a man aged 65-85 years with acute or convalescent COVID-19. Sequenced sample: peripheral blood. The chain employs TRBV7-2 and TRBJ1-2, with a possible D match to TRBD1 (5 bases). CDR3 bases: TGTGCCAGCAGCCAGACAGCAATCTATGGCTACACCTTC. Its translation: CASSQTAIYGYTF.